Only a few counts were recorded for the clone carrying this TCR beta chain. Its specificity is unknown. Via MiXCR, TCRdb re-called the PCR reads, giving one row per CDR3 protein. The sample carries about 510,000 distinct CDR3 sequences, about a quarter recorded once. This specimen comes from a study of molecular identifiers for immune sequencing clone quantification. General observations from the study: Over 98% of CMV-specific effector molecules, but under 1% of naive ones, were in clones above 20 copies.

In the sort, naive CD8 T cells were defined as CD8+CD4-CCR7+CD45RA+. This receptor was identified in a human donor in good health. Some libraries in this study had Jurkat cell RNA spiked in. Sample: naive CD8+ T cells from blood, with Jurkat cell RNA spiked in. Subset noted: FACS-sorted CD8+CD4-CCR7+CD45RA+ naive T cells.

The CDR3 loop is CASSLGPQGPGNQPQHF. The CDR3 DNA is TGTGCCAGCAGCTTAGGCCCCCAGGGGCCTGGCAATCAGCCCCAGCATTTT. The chain uses TRBV13 and TRBJ1-5, with TRBD1 as a possible D gene (6 bases). CDR1 PRHDT and CDR2 FYEKMQ come from the germline V gene (reference sequence). There are 17 residues in the CDR3. V lost 0 bases and J 2 bases, leaving 14 bases between the germline ends.